This T cell receptor beta chain was captured by sequencing in a study of OX40 agonist ivuxolimab in advanced cancers. The CDR3 length is 14 residues. Trimming took 5 bases from V and 6 from J, leaving 11 bases between them. Germline V gene sequence: CDR1 SGHTA, CDR2 FQGTGA. Blood sampling was done at baseline, cycle 4 day 1, and cycle 7 day 1. Sequencing used immunoSEQ multiplex PCR; TCRdb keeps in-frame clones, though not all of them. This table has more than 5,000 clones, less than 75% appearing once. This clone was recorded once. The chain combines TRBV7-3 with TRBJ1-6; D perhaps matches TRBD1 (6 bases). The specimen was CD4+ or CD8+ T cells sorted from blood, collected in a trial of the OX40 agonist ivuxolimab. This clonotype was obtained from an adult with an advanced solid tumor such as melanoma, head and neck, liver or kidney cancer. CDR3 sequence: CASSTDSGNSPLHF. As DNA, the CDR3 is TGTGCCAGCAGCACGGACAGCGGTAATTCACCCCTCCACTTT.